This record looks at one T cell receptor (beta chain) sequence and its context. Its specificity is not known. Everyone who donated was a healthy bone marrow donor. Germline assignment: CDR1 SGHNT and CDR2 YYREEE (reference sequence). V was shortened by 0 bases and J by 1 base, with 4 bases between the two germline ends. The CDR3 length is 14 residues. The PCR employed 60 Vbeta primers together with 13 Jbeta primers. Only in-frame clones appear in the TCRdb table, and some are missing; sequencing was by immunoSEQ multiplex PCR. The repertoire holds under 200,000 clones, over 65% seen once, with approximately 2.4% in the top ten. The data are from a study of cytomegalovirus exposure and HLA in healthy donors. At the level of the study: Most genotyped donors, 65% to 90% of around 370, had Caucasian-associated genetic ancestry. Notes on the study in general: A later analysis appeared to link common viral pathogens to several of the most significant clusters.

Sequencing was done on a sample of PBMCs. The clonotype comes from a woman aged 45-60 years in good health and CMV-seropositive. V gene TRBV5-4 combines with J gene TRBJ2-2, with D unresolved. The CDR3 reads CASSLDLNTGELFF. DNA for the CDR3: TGTGCCAGCAGCTTGGACTTGAACACCGGGGAGCTGTTTTTT.